This T cell receptor beta chain is drawn from a study of graft-versus-host responses after intestinal transplantation. A remark on this clone: No antigen is known for it.

Generated by immunoSEQ multiplex PCR, the TCRdb table keeps only in-frame clones and is missing some. The sample lists tens of thousands of clones, about 87% occurring once. CDR3 length: 13 amino acids. Trimming removed 1 base from V and 8 bases from J; junction bases left unmatched: 3. CDR1 SGHRS and CDR2 YFSETQ come from the germline V gene. Findings and limits, study-wide: GvH clones detected in recipient marrow included some appearing first in ileum or blood.

The chain joins TRBV5-1 to TRBJ1-3; TRBD1 aligns across 7 bases. The source is a human patient who received an intestinal transplant, so some T cells may come from the graft donor. Here the sequenced sample was PBMCs, taken 26 days after transplant. The CDR3 nucleotides are TGCGCCAGCAGCTTGACAGGGGAGCACACCATATATTTT. It yields the protein CASSLTGEHTIYF. The full variable domain, rest sourced from reference TRBV5-1 and TRBJ1-3, is KAGVTQTPRYLIKTRGQQVTLSCSPISGHRSVSWYQQTPGQGLQFLFEYFSETQRNKGNFPGRFSGRQFSNSRSEMNVSTLELGDSALYLCASSLTGEHTIYFGEGSWLTVV.